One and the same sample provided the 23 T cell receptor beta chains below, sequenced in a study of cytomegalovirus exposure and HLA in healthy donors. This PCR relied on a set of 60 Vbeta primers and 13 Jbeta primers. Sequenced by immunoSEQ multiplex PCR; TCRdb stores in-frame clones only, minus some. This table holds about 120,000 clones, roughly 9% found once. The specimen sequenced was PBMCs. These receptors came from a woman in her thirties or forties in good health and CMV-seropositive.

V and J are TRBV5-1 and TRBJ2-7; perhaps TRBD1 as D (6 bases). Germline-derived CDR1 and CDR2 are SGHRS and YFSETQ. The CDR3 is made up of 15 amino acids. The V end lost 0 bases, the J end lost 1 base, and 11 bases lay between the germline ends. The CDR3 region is CASSLGAGESYEQYF. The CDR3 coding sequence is TGCGCCAGCAGCTTGGGGGCAGGGGAGTCCTACGAGCAGTACTTC. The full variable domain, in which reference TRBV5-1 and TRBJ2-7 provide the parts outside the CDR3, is KAGVTQTPRYLIKTRGQQVTLSCSPISGHRSVSWYQQTPGQGLQFLFEYFSETQRNKGNFPGRFSGRQFSNSRSEMNVSTLELGDSALYLCASSLGAGESYEQYFGPGTRLTVT.

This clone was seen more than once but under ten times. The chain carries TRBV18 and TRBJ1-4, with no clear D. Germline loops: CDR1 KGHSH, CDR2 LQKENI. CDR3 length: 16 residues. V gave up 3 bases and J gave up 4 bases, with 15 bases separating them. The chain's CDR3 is CASSPPTVALNEKLFF. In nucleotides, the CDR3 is TGTGCCAGCTCACCCCCTACAGTGGCCCTTAATGAAAAACTGTTTTTT. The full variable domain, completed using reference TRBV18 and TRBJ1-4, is NAGVMQNPRHLVRRRGQEARLRCSPMKGHSHVYWYRQLPEEGLKFMVYLQKENIIDESGMPKERFSAEFPKEGPSILRIQQVVRGDSAAYFCASSPPTVALNEKLFFGSGTQLSVL.

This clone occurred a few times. The DNA for the CDR3 is TGCGCCAGCAGCTTTACCGGGACAGCACTTAATGAAAAACTGTTTTTT. Protein product: CASSFTGTALNEKLFF. V usage is TRBV5-1 and J usage is TRBJ1-4, with 7 bases fitting TRBD1. The length of the CDR3 is 16 residues. The junction had 8 bases not matched to a gene; V was cut back by 2 bases and J by 4 bases. CDR1 is SGHRS, CDR2 YFSETQ, per germline.

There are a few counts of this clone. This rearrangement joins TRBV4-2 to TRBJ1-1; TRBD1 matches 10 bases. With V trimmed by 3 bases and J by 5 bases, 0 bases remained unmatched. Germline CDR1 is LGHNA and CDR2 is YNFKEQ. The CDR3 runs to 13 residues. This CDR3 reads CASSQDRGTEAFF. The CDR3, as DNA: TGTGCCAGCAGCCAGGACAGGGGGACTGAAGCTTTCTTT.

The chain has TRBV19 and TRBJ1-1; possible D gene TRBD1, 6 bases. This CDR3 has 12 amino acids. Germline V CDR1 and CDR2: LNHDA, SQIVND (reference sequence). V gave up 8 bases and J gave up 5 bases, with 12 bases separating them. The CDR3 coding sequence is TGTGCCAGTGGTCACAGGGTAACTGAAGCTTTCTTT. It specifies CASGHRVTEAFF.

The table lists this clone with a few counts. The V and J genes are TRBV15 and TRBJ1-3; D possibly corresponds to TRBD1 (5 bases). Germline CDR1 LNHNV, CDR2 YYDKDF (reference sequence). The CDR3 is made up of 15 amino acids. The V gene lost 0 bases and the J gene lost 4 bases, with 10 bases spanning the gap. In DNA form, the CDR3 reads TGTGCCACCAGCAGAGATAAGGGGAACGGAAACACCATATATTTT. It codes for CATSRDKGNGNTIYF.

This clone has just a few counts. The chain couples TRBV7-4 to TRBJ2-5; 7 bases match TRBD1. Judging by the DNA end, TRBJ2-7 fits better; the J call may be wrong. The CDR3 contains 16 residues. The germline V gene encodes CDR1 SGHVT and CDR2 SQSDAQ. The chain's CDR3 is CASSLDGAGGSYEQYF. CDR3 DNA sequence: TGTGCCAGCAGCTTAGACGGGGCAGGGGGCTCCTACGAGCAGTACTTC.

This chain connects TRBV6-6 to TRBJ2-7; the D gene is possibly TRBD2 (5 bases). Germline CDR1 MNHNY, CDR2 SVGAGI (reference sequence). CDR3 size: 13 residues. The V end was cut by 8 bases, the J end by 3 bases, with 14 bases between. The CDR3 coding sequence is TGTGCCAGCCGATCCCCCGGGATCTACGAGCAGTACTTC. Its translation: CASRSPGIYEQYF.

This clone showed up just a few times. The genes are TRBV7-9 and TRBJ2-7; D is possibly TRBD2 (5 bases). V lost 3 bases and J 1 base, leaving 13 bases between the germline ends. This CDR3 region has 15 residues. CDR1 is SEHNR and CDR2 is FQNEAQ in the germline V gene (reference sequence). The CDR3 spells CASSFLGVGSYEQYF. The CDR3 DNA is TGTGCCAGCAGCTTTCTGGGAGTTGGGTCCTACGAGCAGTACTTC.

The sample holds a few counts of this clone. DNA for the CDR3: TGTGCCAGCAGCAGGACAGGGGAGGACACTGAAGCTTTCTTT. It is translated as CASSRTGEDTEAFF. V gene TRBV9 combines with J gene TRBJ1-1, with 9 bases fitting TRBD1. The CDR3 length is 14 residues. Germline loops: CDR1 SGDLS, CDR2 YYNGEE. Trimming at V came to 4 bases and at J to 3 bases, leaving 4 bases not matched to a gene.

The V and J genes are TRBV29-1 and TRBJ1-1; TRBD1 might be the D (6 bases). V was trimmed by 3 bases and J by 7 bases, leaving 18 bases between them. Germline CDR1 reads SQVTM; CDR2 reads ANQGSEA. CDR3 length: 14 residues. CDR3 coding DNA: TGCAGCGTTGAGAAGCGGGGGCAGGGTGATGAAGCTTTCTTT. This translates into CSVEKRGQGDEAFF.

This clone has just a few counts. The CDR3 nucleotides are TGCGCCAGCAGCCCAGGGAAGGCTAATAATTCACCCCTCCACTTT. It encodes CASSPGKANNSPLHF. The rearrangement joins TRBV4-1 to TRBJ1-6; tentative D call: TRBD1 (5 bases). The ends were cut back, 4 bases at V and 5 bases at J, with 12 bases in the middle. Germline V CDR1 and CDR2: MGHRA, YSYEKL. CDR3 length: 15 amino acids.

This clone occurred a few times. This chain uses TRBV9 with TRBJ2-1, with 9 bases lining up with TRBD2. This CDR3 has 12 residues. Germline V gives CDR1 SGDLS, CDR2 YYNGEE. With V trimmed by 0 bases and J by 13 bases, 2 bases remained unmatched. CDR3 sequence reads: CASSVGRGGQFF. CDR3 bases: TGTGCCAGCAGCGTAGGGCGGGGGGGCCAGTTCTTC.

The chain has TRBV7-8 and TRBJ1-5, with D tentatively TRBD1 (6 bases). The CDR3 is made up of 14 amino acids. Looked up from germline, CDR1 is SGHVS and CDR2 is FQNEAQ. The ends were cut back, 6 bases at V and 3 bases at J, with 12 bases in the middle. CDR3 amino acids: CASSHRVDNQPQHF. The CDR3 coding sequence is TGTGCCAGCAGTCACAGGGTGGACAATCAGCCCCAGCATTTT.

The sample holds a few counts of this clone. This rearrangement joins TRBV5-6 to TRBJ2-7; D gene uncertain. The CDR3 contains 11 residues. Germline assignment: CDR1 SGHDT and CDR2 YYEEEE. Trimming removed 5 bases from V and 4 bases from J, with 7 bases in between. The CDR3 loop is CASSSLYEQYF. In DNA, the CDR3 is TGTGCCAGCAGTTCTCTTTACGAGCAGTACTTC.

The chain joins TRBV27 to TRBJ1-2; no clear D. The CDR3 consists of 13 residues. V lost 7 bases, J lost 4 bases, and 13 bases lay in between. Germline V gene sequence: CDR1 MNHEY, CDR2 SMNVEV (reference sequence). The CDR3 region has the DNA TGTGCCAGCACGGACGGCGGGGTCTATGGCTACACCTTC. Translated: CASTDGGVYGYTF.

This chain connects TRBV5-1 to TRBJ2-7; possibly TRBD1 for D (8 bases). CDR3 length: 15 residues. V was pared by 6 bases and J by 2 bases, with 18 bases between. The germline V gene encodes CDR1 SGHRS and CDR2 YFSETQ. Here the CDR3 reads CASNLQGGTAYEQYF. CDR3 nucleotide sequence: TGCGCCAGCAACTTACAGGGGGGGACCGCCTACGAGCAGTACTTC.

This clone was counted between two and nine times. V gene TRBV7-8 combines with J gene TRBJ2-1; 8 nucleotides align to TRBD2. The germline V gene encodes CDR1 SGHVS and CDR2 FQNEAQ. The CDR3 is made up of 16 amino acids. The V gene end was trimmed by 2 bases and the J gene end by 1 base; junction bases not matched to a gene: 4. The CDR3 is CASSLIAGISYNEQFF. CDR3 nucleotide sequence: TGTGCCAGCAGCTTAATAGCGGGGATATCCTACAATGAGCAGTTCTTC. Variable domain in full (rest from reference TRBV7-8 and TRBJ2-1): GAGVSQSPRYKVAKRGQDVALRCDPISGHVSLFWYQQALGQGPEFLTYFQNEAQLDKSGLPSDRFFAERPEGSVSTLKIQRTQQEDSAVYLCASSLIAGISYNEQFFGPGTRLTVL.

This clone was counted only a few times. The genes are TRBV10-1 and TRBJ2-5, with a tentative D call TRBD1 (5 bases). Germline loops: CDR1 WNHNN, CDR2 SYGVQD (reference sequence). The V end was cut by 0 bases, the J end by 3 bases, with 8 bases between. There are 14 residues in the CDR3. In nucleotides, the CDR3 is TGCGCCAGCAGTGAGTCAGACAGAAAAGAGACCCAGTACTTC. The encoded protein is CASSESDRKETQYF.

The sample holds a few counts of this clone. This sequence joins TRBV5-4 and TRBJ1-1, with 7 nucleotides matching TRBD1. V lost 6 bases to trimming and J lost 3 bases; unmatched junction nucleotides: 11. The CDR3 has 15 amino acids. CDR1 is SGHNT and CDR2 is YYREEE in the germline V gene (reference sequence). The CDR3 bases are TGTGCCAGCACAACATCCGGGACAGTAGACACTGAAGCTTTCTTT. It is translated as CASTTSGTVDTEAFF.

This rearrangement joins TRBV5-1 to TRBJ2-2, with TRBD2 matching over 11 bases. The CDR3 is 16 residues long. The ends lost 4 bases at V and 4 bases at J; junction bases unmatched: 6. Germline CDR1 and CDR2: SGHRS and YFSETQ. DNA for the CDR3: TGCGCCAGCAGCCTGGTAGCGGGGGGGCGCACCGGGGAGCTGTTTTTT. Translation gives CASSLVAGGRTGELFF.

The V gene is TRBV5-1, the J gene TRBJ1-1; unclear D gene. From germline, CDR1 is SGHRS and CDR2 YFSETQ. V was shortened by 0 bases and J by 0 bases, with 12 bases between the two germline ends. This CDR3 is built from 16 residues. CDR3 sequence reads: CASSLAGKTLNTEAFF. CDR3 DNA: TGCGCCAGCAGCTTGGCCGGGAAGACCTTGAACACTGAAGCTTTCTTT.

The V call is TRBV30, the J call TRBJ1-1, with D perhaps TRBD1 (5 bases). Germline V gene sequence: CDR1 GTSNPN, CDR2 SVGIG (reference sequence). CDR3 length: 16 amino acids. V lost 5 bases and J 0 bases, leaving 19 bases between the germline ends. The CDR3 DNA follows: TGTGCCTGGTCGGGCCCCCGTGGGGCTGTGAACACTGAAGCTTTCTTT. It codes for CAWSGPRGAVNTEAFF.